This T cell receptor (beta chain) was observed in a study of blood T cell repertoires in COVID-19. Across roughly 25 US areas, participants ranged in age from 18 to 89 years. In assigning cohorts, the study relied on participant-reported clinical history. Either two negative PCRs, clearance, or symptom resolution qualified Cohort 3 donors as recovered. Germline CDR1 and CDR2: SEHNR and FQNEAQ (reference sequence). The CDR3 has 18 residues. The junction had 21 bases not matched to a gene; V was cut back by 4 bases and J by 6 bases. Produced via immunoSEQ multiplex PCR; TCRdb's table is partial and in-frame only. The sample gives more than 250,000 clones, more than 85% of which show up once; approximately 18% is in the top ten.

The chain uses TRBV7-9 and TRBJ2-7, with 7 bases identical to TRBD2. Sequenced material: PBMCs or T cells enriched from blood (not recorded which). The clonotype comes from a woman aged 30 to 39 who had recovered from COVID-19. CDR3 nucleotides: TGTGCCAGCAGCTCCGCCCCAAGGCGGTCAGGGAGGGCTAGCGAGCAGTACTTC. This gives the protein CASSSAPRRSGRASEQYF.